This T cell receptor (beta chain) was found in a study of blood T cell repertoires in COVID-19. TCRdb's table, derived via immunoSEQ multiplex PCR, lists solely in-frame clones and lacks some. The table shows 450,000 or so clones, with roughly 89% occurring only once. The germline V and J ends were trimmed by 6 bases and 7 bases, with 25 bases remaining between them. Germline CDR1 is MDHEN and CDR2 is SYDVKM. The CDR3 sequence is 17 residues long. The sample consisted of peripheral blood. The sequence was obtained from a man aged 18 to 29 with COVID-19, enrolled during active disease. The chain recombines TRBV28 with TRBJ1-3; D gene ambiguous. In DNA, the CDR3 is TGTGCCAGCAGCTTGAATCTCGCTGATTGGTTCGGGAACACCATATATTTT. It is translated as CASSLNLADWFGNTIYF.